This T cell receptor beta chain was retrieved from a study of shared clonotypes between healthy human individuals. Study at large: Donor composition was two women and three men, aged 18 to 49.

The repertoire was sequenced with immunoSEQ multiplex PCR; TCRdb's copy has only in-frame clones and lacks some. The sample contains approximately 2.5 million clones, more than 85% of which appear only once. General study results and limits: It was only blood that was sampled, and tissue repertoires likely differ.

In the case of this clone: Its antigen is unknown.

The sequenced sample was naive CD4+ T cells from PBMCs. Subset given: CD45RA+ positively selected. The TCR was taken from a man aged 18 to 29 in good health. Some clones in this sample may be carry-over from other donors' samples.

The CDR3 is CASSIPGANTGELFF. CDR3 DNA sequence: TGTGCCAGTAGTATACCAGGGGCGAACACCGGGGAGCTGTTTTTT. The chain carries TRBV19 and TRBJ2-2, with D tentatively TRBD1 (6 bases). The CDR3 runs to 15 residues. V shed 2 bases and J shed 0 bases, with 7 bases lying between them. Germline loops: CDR1 LNHDA, CDR2 SQIVND (reference sequence).